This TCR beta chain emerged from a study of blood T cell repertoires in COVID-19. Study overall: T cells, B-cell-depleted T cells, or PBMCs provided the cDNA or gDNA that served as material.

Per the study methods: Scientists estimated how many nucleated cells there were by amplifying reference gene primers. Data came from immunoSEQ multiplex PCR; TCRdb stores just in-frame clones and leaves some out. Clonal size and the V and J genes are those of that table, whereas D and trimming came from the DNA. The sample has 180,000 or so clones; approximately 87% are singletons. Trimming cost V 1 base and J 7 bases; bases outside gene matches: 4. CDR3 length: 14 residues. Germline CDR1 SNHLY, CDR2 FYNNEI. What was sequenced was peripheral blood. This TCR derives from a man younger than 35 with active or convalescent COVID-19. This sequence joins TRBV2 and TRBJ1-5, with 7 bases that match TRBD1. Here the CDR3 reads CASSEGPRGQPQHF. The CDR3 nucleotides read TGTGCCAGCAGTGAAGGTCCCAGGGGGCAGCCCCAGCATTTT.